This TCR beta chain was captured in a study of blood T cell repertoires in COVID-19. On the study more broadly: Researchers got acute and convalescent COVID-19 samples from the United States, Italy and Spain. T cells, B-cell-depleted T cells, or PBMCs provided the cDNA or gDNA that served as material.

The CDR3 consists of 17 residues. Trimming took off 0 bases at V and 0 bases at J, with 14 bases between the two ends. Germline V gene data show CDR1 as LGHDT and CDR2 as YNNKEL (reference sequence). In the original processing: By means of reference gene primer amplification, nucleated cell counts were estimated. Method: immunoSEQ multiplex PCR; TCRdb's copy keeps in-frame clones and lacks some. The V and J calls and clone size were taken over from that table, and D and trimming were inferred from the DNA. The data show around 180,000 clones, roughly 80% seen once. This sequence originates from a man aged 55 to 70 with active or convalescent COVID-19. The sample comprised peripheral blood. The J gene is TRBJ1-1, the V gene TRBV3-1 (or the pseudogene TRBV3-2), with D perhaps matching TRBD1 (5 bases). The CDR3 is CASSQDRIGAMNTEAFF. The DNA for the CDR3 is TGTGCCAGCAGCCAAGATCGGATAGGGGCCATGAACACTGAAGCTTTCTTT.